These 17 T cell receptor beta chains share one sample of origin, sequenced in a study of metastatic and nonmetastatic thyroid tumors (dated by TCRdb to about 2020). Before undergoing thyroid surgery, none of the patients had been given any kind of treatment. The library was prepared using PCR. The run used an Illumina HiSeq 4000. TCRdb's own reprocessing of the public reads used fastp at Q25 and MiXCR and kept productive beta chains. Present in this sample are more than 15,000 clones, 34% of which were seen just once. The ten most abundant clones make up 7.3% of the sample. Material for sequencing was tumor tissue. The receptors derive from a female donor with papillary thyroid cancer or a benign thyroid nodule (not recorded which). Some clones in this sample may be carry-over from other donors' samples.

The chain employs TRBV9 and TRBJ2-7, with D perhaps matching TRBD1 (6 bases). The CDR3 runs to 14 residues. CDR1 and CDR2 from the germline V gene are SGDLS and YYNGEE. Trimming removed 0 bases at V and 7 bases at J, with 14 bases between. CDR3 coding DNA: TGTGCCAGCAGCGTAGAGCAGGGGCCTCGAGAGCAGTACTTC. Its translation: CASSVEQGPREQYF. Combining the CDR3 with reference TRBV9 and TRBJ2-7 gives the whole variable domain DSGVTQTPKHLITATGQRVTLRCSPRSGDLSVYWYQQSLDQGLQFLIQYYNGEERAKGNILERFSAQQFPDLHSELNLSSLELGDSALYFCASSVEQGPREQYFGPGTRLTVT.

About this clone itself: Other DNA sequences in the same sample also yield this CDR3. The V and J genes are TRBV9 and TRBJ2-1, with D maybe TRBD2 (6 bases). The V and J ends lost 0 bases and 4 bases respectively, with 26 bases between them. Per the germline V gene, CDR1 is SGDLS and CDR2 is YYNGEE. The CDR3 extends over 20 amino acids. This chain's CDR3 is CASSVATGDGVGVGYNEQFF. CDR3 DNA: TGTGCCAGCAGCGTAGCTACGGGGGATGGGGTCGGAGTGGGATACAATGAGCAGTTCTTC.

The table lists this clone with a few counts. The chain carries TRBV2 and TRBJ1-6; D remains unclear. The CDR3 has 15 residues. Trimming stripped 4 bases from V and 0 bases from J, with 7 bases between. Germline V lookup: CDR1 SNHLY, CDR2 FYNNEI. CDR3 residues: CASSGYDSYNSPLHF. The CDR3 DNA follows: TGTGCCAGCAGTGGTTATGACTCCTATAATTCACCCCTCCACTTT.

The chain uses TRBV18 and TRBJ1-2; D is ambiguous. This CDR3 is 15 amino acids long. The germline CDR1 and CDR2 sequences are KGHSH and LQKENI. Trimming took off 2 bases at V and 2 bases at J, with 12 bases between the two ends. The CDR3 nucleotides read TGTGCCAGCTCACCAGAGCGGACCCCGAACTATGGCTACACCTTC. Its translation is CASSPERTPNYGYTF.

The chain couples TRBV4-2 to TRBJ2-1; maybe TRBD2 (5 bases). Trimming took 1 base from V and 10 from J, leaving 11 bases between them. The CDR3 is 13 residues long. The V gene's germline CDR1 is LGHNA and CDR2 YNFKEQ. This CDR3 is CASSQADSFEQFF. The CDR3 DNA reads as TGTGCCAGCAGCCAAGCGGACTCTTTCGAGCAGTTCTTC.

The sample holds a few counts of this clone. A much larger clonotype is one base distant, so this may be a read error. The chain joins TRBV2 to TRBJ1-1; D not resolved. The V gene's germline CDR1 is SNHLY and CDR2 FYNNEI. The CDR3 loop spans 16 amino acids. CDR3 in amino acids: CASSPAETLLNTEASF. The CDR3 DNA sequence: TGTGCCAGCAGTCCGGCCGAAACTTTACTGAACACTGAAGCCTCCTTT.

By share, this clone counts as medium-sized (0.01 to 0.1%). Other DNA sequences of this sample code for an identical CDR3. The V and J genes are TRBV6-1 and TRBJ1-5; D uncertain. Germline V gene lookup returns CDR1 MNHNS and CDR2 SASEGT. The V end lost 6 bases, the J end lost 2 bases, and 11 bases lay between the germline ends. The CDR3 covers 14 residues. CDR3 loop: CASRDPTGNQPQHF. Here the CDR3 DNA reads TGTGCCAGCAGAGATCCAACGGGCAATCAGCCCCAGCATTTT.

This clone is medium-sized within its sample. V gene TRBV19 combines with J gene TRBJ1-2, with 9 bases matching TRBD1. The CDR3 extends over 14 amino acids. Trimming cost V 4 bases and J 6 bases; bases outside gene matches: 6. The germline V gene has CDR1 LNHDA and CDR2 SQIVND (reference sequence). In nucleotides, the CDR3 is TGTGCCAGTAGTACGGTAGGGACAGGGAATGGCTACACCTTC. Its translation is CASSTVGTGNGYTF.

This clone is categorized as medium-sized. CDR3 nucleotide sequence: TGCAGTGCTTTCCGAGGCGGGAATGAGCAGTTCTTC. It is translated as CSAFRGGNEQFF. This chain uses TRBV20-1 with TRBJ2-1; D is perhaps TRBD2 (5 bases). V lost 5 bases, J lost 7 bases, and 12 bases lay in between. The CDR3 length is 12 residues. Germline assignment: CDR1 DFQATT and CDR2 SNEGSKA (reference sequence).

This clone is deemed large. Other DNA sequences in this specimen translate into the identical CDR3. The chain combines TRBV9 with TRBJ2-1; TRBD2 matches 8 bases. The germline V gene has CDR1 SGDLS and CDR2 YYNGEE. The CDR3 totals 15 residues. With 0 bases clipped from V and 6 bases from J, the junction kept 5 bases outside the gene matches. The CDR3 reads CASSVVGGAGNEQFF. The DNA of the CDR3 is TGTGCCAGCAGCGTAGTCGGGGGGGCCGGCAATGAGCAGTTCTTC.

CDR3 region: CSASRGGGETQYF. In DNA, the CDR3 is TGCAGTGCCAGCCGAGGGGGTGGGGAGACCCAGTACTTC. V usage is TRBV20-1 and J usage is TRBJ2-5; weak D call: TRBD1 (6 bases). Trimming took 6 bases from V and 5 from J, leaving 16 bases between them. The germline V gene encodes CDR1 DFQATT and CDR2 SNEGSKA (reference sequence). This CDR3 region has 13 residues.

In this sample, this clone turned up many times. V gene TRBV30 combines with J gene TRBJ1-6; D may be TRBD1 (6 bases). CDR1 GTSNPN and CDR2 SVGIG come from the germline V gene (reference sequence). CDR3 length: 14 residues. With 4 bases removed from V and 2 bases from J, the gap between germline ends came to 9 bases. CDR3 DNA sequence: TGTGCCTGGAACCGGGACACCTATAATTCACCCCTCCACTTT. Its translation: CAWNRDTYNSPLHF.

The chain links TRBV5-1 to TRBJ2-7; tentatively, D is TRBD2 (5 bases). Deletions cut 0 bases from V and 2 bases from J, with 9 bases between. Germline V CDR1 and CDR2: SGHRS, YFSETQ. The CDR3 is 14 amino acids. CDR3 region: CASSLAGDPYEQYF. In nucleotides, the CDR3 is TGCGCCAGCAGCTTGGCCGGGGATCCCTACGAGCAGTACTTC.

This clone showed up just once. The chain is built from TRBV20-1 and TRBJ1-3; tentative D call: TRBD1 (5 bases). The CDR3 extends over 15 amino acids. Trimming cost V 0 bases and J 4 bases, with 13 bases left between them. Germline V gene data show CDR1 as DFQATT and CDR2 as SNEGSKA (reference sequence). The CDR3 DNA reads as TGCAGTGCTAGAGAAGGAGGGACGAGGGGAAACACCATATATTTT. This encodes CSAREGGTRGNTIYF.

V usage is TRBV5-5 and J usage is TRBJ1-1, with D possibly being TRBD1 (5 bases). Trimming shortened V by 0 bases and J by 0 bases, and 9 bases separated the two germline ends. The CDR3 totals 15 residues. The germline CDR1 and CDR2 sequences are SGHKS and YYEKEE (reference sequence). Written as DNA, the CDR3 is TGTGCCAGCAGCTTGGGGGGGACCATGAACACTGAAGCTTTCTTT. This translates into CASSLGGTMNTEAFF.

In this sample, this clone turned up once. This clone may be a read error of a much larger clone one base away. The chain combines TRBV11-2 with TRBJ1-5; D is undetermined. Germline V gene lookup returns CDR1 SGHAT and CDR2 FQNNGV. This CDR3 spans 13 amino acids. V lost 3 bases and J lost 7, with 10 bases in between. DNA for the CDR3: TGTGCCAGCAGCTTGGTATCAGGCCAGCCCCAGCATTTT. This sequence encodes CASSLVSGQPQHF.

The chain has TRBV20-1 and TRBJ1-5; D ambiguous. The CDR3 loop spans 14 amino acids. CDR1 DFQATT and CDR2 SNEGSKA come from the germline V gene (reference sequence). Between the trimmed V and J ends, which lost 0 bases and 2 bases, there was a span of 8 bases. The DNA of the CDR3 is TGCAGTGCTAGAGATCTCACAGGCAATCAGCCCCAGCATTTT. It encodes CSARDLTGNQPQHF.